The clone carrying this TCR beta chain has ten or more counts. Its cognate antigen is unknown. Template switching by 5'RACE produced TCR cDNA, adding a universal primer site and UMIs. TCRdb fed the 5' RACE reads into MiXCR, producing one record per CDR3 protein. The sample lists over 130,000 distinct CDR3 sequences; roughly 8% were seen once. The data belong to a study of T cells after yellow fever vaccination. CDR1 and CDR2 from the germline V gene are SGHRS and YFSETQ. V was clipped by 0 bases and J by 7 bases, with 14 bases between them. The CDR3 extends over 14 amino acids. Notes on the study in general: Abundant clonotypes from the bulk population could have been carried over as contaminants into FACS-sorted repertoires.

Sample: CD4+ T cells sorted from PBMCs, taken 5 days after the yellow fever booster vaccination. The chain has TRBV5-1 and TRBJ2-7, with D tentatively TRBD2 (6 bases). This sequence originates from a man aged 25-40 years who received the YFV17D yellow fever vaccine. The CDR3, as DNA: TGCGCCAGCAGCTTGGAGGCAGGGCGGGATGAGCAGTACTTC. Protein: CASSLEAGRDEQYF.